This T cell receptor (beta chain) was identified during a study of blood T cell repertoires in COVID-19. Across the study: Spain, Italy and the United States supplied samples that represented acute and convalescent COVID-19. Sample material is recorded as cDNA or gDNA derived from T cells, B-cell-depleted T cells, or PBMCs.

In the study's own analysis: Amplification of reference gene primers provided the estimated nucleated cell counts. Profiling relied on immunoSEQ multiplex PCR, and the TCRdb table lists in-frame clones only, not all of them. The V and J calls and the clone size are those of that table, but D and trimming were determined from the DNA. This sample has about 100,000 clones, with approximately 80% found just once. The CDR3 length is 12 residues. The sequenced material came from peripheral blood. The receptor comes from a woman aged 70-85 years with acute or convalescent COVID-19. The rearrangement links TRBV21-1 to TRBJ1-4; the table calls TRBD1, which could not be checked here. TRBV21-1 is listed as a pseudogene. The CDR3 protein is CASKGANEKLFF. CDR3 nucleotide sequence: TGTGCCAGCAAGGGGGCTAATGAAAAACTGTTTTTT.